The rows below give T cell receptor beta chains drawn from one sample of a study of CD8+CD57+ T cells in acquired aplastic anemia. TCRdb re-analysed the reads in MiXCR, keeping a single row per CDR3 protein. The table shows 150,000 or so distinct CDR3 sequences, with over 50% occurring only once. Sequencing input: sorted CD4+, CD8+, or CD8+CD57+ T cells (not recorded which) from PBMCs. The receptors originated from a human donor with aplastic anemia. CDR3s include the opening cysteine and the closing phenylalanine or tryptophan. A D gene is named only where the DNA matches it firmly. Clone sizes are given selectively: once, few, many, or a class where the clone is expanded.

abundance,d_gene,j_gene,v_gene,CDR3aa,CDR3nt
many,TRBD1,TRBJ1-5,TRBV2,CATRQGMGSNQPQHF,TGTGCCACCAGACAGGGGATGGGGAGCAATCAGCCCCAGCATTTT
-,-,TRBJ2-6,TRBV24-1,CATAYSGANVLTF,TGTGCCACCGCATATTCTGGGGCCAACGTCCTGACTTTC
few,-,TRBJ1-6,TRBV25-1,CASSTSGSGSPLHF,TGTGCCAGCAGTACGAGTGGTTCCGGTTCACCCCTCCACTTT
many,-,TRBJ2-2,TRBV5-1,CASSLSGGGPFTGELFF,TGCGCCAGCAGCTTGAGCGGCGGTGGACCTTTTACCGGGGAGCTGTTTTTT
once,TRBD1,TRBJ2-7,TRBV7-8,CASSLDTGGPGYEQYF,TGTGCCAGCAGCTTAGATACAGGGGGCCCGGGTTACGAGCAGTACTTC
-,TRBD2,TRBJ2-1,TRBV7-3,CASSPQTSGIYNEQFF,TGTGCCAGCAGCCCCCAGACTAGCGGCATCTACAATGAGCAGTTCTTC
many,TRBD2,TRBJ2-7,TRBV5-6,CASSWTSGGREQYF,TGTGCCAGCAGCTGGACTAGCGGGGGTCGCGAGCAGTACTTC
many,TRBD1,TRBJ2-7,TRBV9,CASSPGQAYEQYF,TGTGCCAGCAGCCCCGGACAGGCCTACGAGCAGTACTTC
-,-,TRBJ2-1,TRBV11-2,CASSATGSPGAEQFF,TGTGCCAGCAGCGCCACAGGATCCCCAGGGGCTGAGCAGTTCTTC
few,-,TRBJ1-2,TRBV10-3,CAISVARGYGYTF,TGTGCCATCAGTGTGGCGAGGGGCTATGGCTACACCTTC
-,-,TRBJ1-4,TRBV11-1,CASSLGWGAGNEKLFF,TGTGCCAGCAGCTTAGGATGGGGGGCTGGTAATGAAAAACTGTTTTTT
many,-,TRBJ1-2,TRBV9,CASSAVSNGYTF,TGTGCCAGCAGCGCGGTCTCCAATGGCTACACCTTC
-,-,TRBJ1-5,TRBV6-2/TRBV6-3,CASKGESNQPQHF,TGTGCCAGCAAGGGGGAGAGCAATCAGCCCCAGCATTTT
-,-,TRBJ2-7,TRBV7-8,CASSPAGTQYEQYF,TGTGCCAGCAGCCCTGCCGGGACCCAATACGAGCAGTACTTC
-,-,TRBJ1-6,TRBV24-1,CATSGSSYNSPLHF,TGTGCCACCAGTGGGAGCTCCTATAATTCACCCCTCCACTTT
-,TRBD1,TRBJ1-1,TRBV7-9,CASSSGQDGTEAFF,TGTGCCAGCAGCTCCGGACAGGACGGTACTGAAGCTTTCTTT
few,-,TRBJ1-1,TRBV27,CASSDGGTVNTEAFF,TGTGCCAGCAGTGACGGAGGGACTGTGAACACTGAAGCTTTCTTT